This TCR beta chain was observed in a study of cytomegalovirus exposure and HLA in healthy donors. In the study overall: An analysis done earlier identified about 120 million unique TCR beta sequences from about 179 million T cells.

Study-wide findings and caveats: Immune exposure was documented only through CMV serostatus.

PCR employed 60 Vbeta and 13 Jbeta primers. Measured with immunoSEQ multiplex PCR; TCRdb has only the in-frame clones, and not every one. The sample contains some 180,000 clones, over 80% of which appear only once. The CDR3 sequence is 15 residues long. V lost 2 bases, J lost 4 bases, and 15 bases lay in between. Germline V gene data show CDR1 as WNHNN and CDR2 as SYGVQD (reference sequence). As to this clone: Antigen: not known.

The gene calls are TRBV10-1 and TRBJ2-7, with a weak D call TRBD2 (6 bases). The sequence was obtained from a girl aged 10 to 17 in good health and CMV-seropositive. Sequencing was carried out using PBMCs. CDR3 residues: CASSERGLPIYEQYF. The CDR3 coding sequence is TGCGCCAGCAGTGAGCGCGGACTACCGATATACGAGCAGTACTTC.